A single sample is the source of the 24 T cell receptor beta chains below, sequenced in a study of T cells in Graves' hyperthyroidism and ophthalmopathy. Amplified TCR beta CDR3 regions derived from RNA transcripts. Using the HTBI primer set, a first-round RT-PCR was run on the TCR CDR3. TCRdb re-called the multiplex PCR reads with MiXCR, one entry per CDR3 protein. The table has 640,000 or so distinct CDR3 sequences, over 12% seen once. The sequencing sample was made of blood. The origin of the receptors is a woman between 18 and 30 years old with Graves' ophthalmopathy.

This clonotype was seen at least ten times. The chain is built from TRBV5-8 and TRBJ1-5; D is unclear. The CDR3 is 15 residues long. From germline, CDR1 is SGHTS and CDR2 YDEGEE. V lost 3 bases and J lost 0, with 10 bases in between. This chain's CDR3 is CASSSGLSSNQPQHF. CDR3 in DNA: TGTGCCAGCAGCTCGGGCCTCTCTAGCAATCAGCCCCAGCATTTT.

This clonotype occurred many times. V gene TRBV7-9 combines with J gene TRBJ2-7, with 8 nucleotides matching TRBD1. Trimming cost V 0 bases and J 4 bases; bases outside gene matches: 5. The germline V gene encodes CDR1 SEHNR and CDR2 FQNEAQ (reference sequence). This CDR3 spans 15 amino acids. The CDR3: CASSLATDRGYEQYF. Written as DNA, the CDR3 is TGTGCCAGCAGCTTAGCGACCGACAGGGGTTACGAGCAGTACTTC.

This clonotype has at least ten counts. This chain links TRBV7-9 with TRBJ2-1; 9 nucleotides match TRBD1. V lost 4 bases, J lost 9 bases, and 10 bases stayed unmatched. The CDR3 loop spans 15 amino acids. Germline-derived CDR1 and CDR2 are SEHNR and FQNEAQ (reference sequence). CDR3 loop: CASSSGTGINGEQFF. The CDR3 DNA follows: TGTGCCAGCAGCTCAGGGACAGGGATCAACGGTGAGCAGTTCTTC.

This clonotype was counted ten times or more. The chain combines TRBV20-1 with TRBJ2-7; 11 nucleotides match TRBD2. This CDR3 has 16 residues. The V segment lost 0 bases and the J segment 6 bases; nucleotides outside the gene matches: 10. The germline V gene encodes CDR1 DFQATT and CDR2 SNEGSKA (reference sequence). Here the CDR3 DNA reads TGCAGTGCTAGAGATCCGCTAGCGGGAGGAGCGCGCGAGCAGTACTTC. Protein: CSARDPLAGGAREQYF.

This clonotype was detected ten times or more. This rearrangement joins TRBV5-1 to TRBJ1-5; 7 nucleotides align to TRBD1. This CDR3 region has 18 residues. V lost 0 bases, J lost 1 base, and 10 bases stayed unmatched. Germline V CDR1 and CDR2: SGHRS, YFSETQ. CDR3 amino acids: CASSLGYGTASSNQPQHF. The CDR3 DNA sequence: TGCGCCAGCAGCTTGGGGTATGGGACAGCCTCGAGCAATCAGCCCCAGCATTTT.

The J gene is TRBJ1-6, the V gene TRBV7-8; D unclear. This CDR3 region has 16 residues. From germline, CDR1 is SGHVS and CDR2 FQNEAQ. V was trimmed by 1 base and J by 6 bases, leaving 13 bases between them. CDR3 protein: CASSLERTLTNSPLHF. CDR3 sequence (DNA): TGTGCCAGCAGCTTAGAACGTACACTGACTAATTCACCCCTCCACTTT.

This clonotype was observed at least ten times. The rearrangement uses TRBV3-1 and TRBJ2-3; D is undetermined. The CDR3 sequence is 12 residues long. Trimming pared 2 bases from V and 8 bases from J, leaving 8 bases between. Per the germline V gene, CDR1 is LGHDT and CDR2 is YNNKEL (reference sequence). This chain's CDR3 is CASSQRTGTQYF. CDR3 DNA sequence: TGTGCCAGCAGCCAACGGACGGGTACGCAGTATTTT.

The sample holds many counts of this clonotype. The rearrangement uses TRBV29-1 and TRBJ2-3, with 14 bases aligning to TRBD2. The germline gives CDR1 SQVTM, CDR2 ANQGSEA. The CDR3 covers 17 residues. V gave up 1 base and J gave up 2 bases; unmatched junction bases: 5. The CDR3 coding sequence is TGCAGCGTTGAAGGTGGGACTAGCGGGAGTATCACAGATACGCAGTATTTT. It specifies CSVEGGTSGSITDTQYF.

In its sample, this clonotype was seen a few times. V usage is TRBV24-1 and J usage is TRBJ2-3; TRBD1 might be the D (5 bases). Per germline, CDR1 KGHDR and CDR2 SFDVKD. The ends were cut back, 3 bases at V and 2 bases at J, with 11 bases in the middle. This CDR3 is built from 15 residues. This chain's CDR3 is CATSDRQPDTDTQYF. The CDR3 region has the DNA TGTGCCACCAGTGATCGACAGCCGGACACAGATACGCAGTATTTT.

This clonotype has a count of ten or more. J is TRBJ1-2 and V is TRBV28; possibly TRBD1 for D (6 bases). Germline V gene data show CDR1 as MDHEN and CDR2 as SYDVKM. The CDR3 covers 12 residues. Trimming pared 2 bases from V and 8 bases from J, leaving 9 bases between. This CDR3 is CASSLRGEGYTF. CDR3 nucleotide sequence: TGTGCCAGCAGTTTAAGGGGGGAAGGCTACACCTTC.

This clonotype was found many times. This sequence joins TRBV24-1 and TRBJ2-7, with unresolved D. Per germline, CDR1 KGHDR and CDR2 SFDVKD. The ends were cut back, 3 bases at V and 3 bases at J, with 5 bases in the middle. The CDR3 spans 12 residues. The DNA for the CDR3 is TGTGCCACCAGTGATGGGCTCTACGAGCAGTACTTC. Protein: CATSDGLYEQYF.

This clonotype was detected ten times or more. This sequence joins TRBV20-1 and TRBJ2-7; a possible D gene is TRBD1 (6 bases). V was cut by 3 bases and J by 3 bases, with 12 bases left in between. In germline, CDR1 is DFQATT, CDR2 SNEGSKA (reference sequence). The CDR3 covers 13 residues. The CDR3 DNA is TGCAGTGCTAGCGGGACAACTCACTACGAGCAGTACTTC. This sequence encodes CSASGTTHYEQYF.

This clonotype was counted only a few times. The chain combines TRBV19 with TRBJ1-5; possible D gene TRBD1, 5 bases. Germline loops: CDR1 LNHDA, CDR2 SQIVND (reference sequence). This CDR3 is 15 amino acids long. With 4 bases removed from V and 6 bases from J, the gap between germline ends came to 16 bases. CDR3 in DNA: TGTGCCAGTAGTAGGCTTAGCGTAGGGGCTCAGCCCCAGCATTTT. Translated: CASSRLSVGAQPQHF.

This clonotype has just a few counts. A read error is possible here, since a much larger clone lies one base away. CDR3 in amino acids: CAPQGDYNEQFF. The CDR3 nucleotides are TGTGCCCCACAGGGAGACTACAATGAGCAGTTCTTC. The chain employs TRBV28 and TRBJ2-1, with a tentative D call TRBD1 (6 bases). This CDR3 is built from 12 residues. Trimming left V 11 bases short and J 3 bases short, with 11 bases between. The germline V gene encodes CDR1 MDHEN and CDR2 SYDVKM.

This clonotype was seen many times. The rearrangement joins TRBV5-1 to TRBJ2-7; D is perhaps TRBD1 or TRBD2 (5 bases each). CDR1 and CDR2 (germline): SGHRS, YFSETQ. The CDR3 runs to 14 residues. Trimming stripped 0 bases from V and 3 bases from J, with 10 bases between. CDR3 protein: CASSLDGTVYEQYF. The CDR3 region has the DNA TGCGCCAGCAGCTTGGACGGGACGGTCTACGAGCAGTACTTC.

This clonotype occurred many times. This chain joins TRBV5-1 and TRBJ2-1; 7 nucleotides match TRBD1. This CDR3 region has 15 residues. The trim removed 3 bases at V and 4 bases at J, leaving 7 bases unmatched. CDR1 and CDR2 from the germline V gene are SGHRS and YFSETQ. The CDR3 loop reads CASSSGSRGYNEQFF. CDR3 in DNA: TGCGCCAGCAGCTCCGGCAGCAGGGGGTACAATGAGCAGTTCTTC.

This clonotype was seen ten or more times. V gene TRBV20-1 combines with J gene TRBJ2-7; D is ambiguous. The CDR3 consists of 12 residues. Trimming stripped 7 bases from V and 2 bases from J, with 12 bases between. The germline gives CDR1 DFQATT, CDR2 SNEGSKA (reference sequence). As DNA, the CDR3 is TGCAGTGTCTCAGTATTCCCCTACGAGCAGTACTTC. Translating gives CSVSVFPYEQYF.

V and J are TRBV13 and TRBJ1-1; perhaps TRBD1 as D (6 bases). CDR1 PRHDT and CDR2 FYEKMQ come from the germline V gene (reference sequence). Trimming stripped 7 bases from V and 7 bases from J, with 28 bases between. The CDR3 has 17 residues. This CDR3 is CASKGTEQGLGGLEAFF. CDR3 in DNA: TGTGCCAGCAAGGGAACAGAACAGGGTCTGGGGGGCCTTGAAGCTTTCTTT.

About this clonotype itself: Sequence at one end of the junction differs from germline and may be a read error. The rearrangement links TRBV20-1 to TRBJ1-2; D is perhaps TRBD1 (5 bases). In germline, CDR1 is DFQATT, CDR2 SNEGSKA (reference sequence). CDR3 length: 16 residues. The chain's CDR3 is CSATGGAGQRDYDYTF. As DNA, the CDR3 is TGCAGTGCTACCGGCGGGGCAGGCCAACGGGACTATGACTACACCTTC.

This clonotype showed up many times. This chain joins TRBV27 and TRBJ2-1, with D perhaps matching TRBD2 (6 bases). Germline V lookup: CDR1 MNHEY, CDR2 SMNVEV (reference sequence). Trimming took 3 bases from V and 3 from J, leaving 9 bases between them. The CDR3 is 14 amino acids. The CDR3 DNA is TGTGCCAGCAGTTTCGGGGACTTCTACAATGAGCAGTTCTTC. It codes for CASSFGDFYNEQFF.

V is TRBV4-3 and J is TRBJ1-1; D is ambiguous. V was shortened by 3 bases and J by 0 bases, with 17 bases between the two germline ends. This CDR3 region has 17 residues. Germline CDR1 and CDR2: LGHNA and YSLEER. For the CDR3, the DNA is TGCGCCAGCAGCCAGGCCCCCCCGGGGAGGGTGAACACTGAAGCTTTCTTT. Encoded protein: CASSQAPPGRVNTEAFF.

This clonotype was seen only a few times. The chain couples TRBV7-6 to TRBJ2-1, with 10 bases lining up with TRBD2. V lost 1 base and J lost 14; bases outside the gene matches: 11. CDR1 is SGHVS and CDR2 is FNYEAQ in the germline V gene. The CDR3 runs 15 residues. The DNA of the CDR3 is TGTGCCAGCAGCTTAGGTCTAGCGGGAGTCCCCCCGGAGTTCTTC. It is translated as CASSLGLAGVPPEFF.

Only a few counts were recorded for this clonotype. The genes are TRBV29-1 and TRBJ2-7; D unresolved. Looked up from germline, CDR1 is SQVTM and CDR2 is ANQGSEA. V lost 2 bases, J lost 2 bases, and 13 bases lay in between. This CDR3 spans 14 amino acids. CDR3 coding DNA: TGCAGCGTTGAATCCGATCGAGAAACCTACGAGCAGTACTTC. The encoded protein is CSVESDRETYEQYF.

This clonotype was recorded at least ten times. This rearrangement joins TRBV29-1 to TRBJ2-7; D remains ambiguous. The CDR3 is 13 amino acids. V was pared by 2 bases and J by 2 bases, with 10 bases between. Germline CDR1 is SQVTM and CDR2 is ANQGSEA. CDR3 sequence reads: CSVEKAGAYEQYF. For the CDR3, the DNA is TGCAGCGTTGAAAAGGCAGGCGCCTACGAGCAGTACTTC.